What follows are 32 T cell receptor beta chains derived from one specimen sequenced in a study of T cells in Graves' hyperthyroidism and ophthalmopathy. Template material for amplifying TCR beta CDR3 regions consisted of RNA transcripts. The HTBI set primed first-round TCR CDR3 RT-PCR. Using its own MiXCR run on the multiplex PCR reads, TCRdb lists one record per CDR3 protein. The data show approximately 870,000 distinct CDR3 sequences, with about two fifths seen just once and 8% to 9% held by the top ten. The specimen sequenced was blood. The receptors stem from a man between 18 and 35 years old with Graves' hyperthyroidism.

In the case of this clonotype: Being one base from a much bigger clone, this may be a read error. CDR3 DNA: TGTGCCAGCAGCTCAGAAGGGGGACCCTACGCGCAGTACTTC. Translating it yields CASSSEGGPYAQYF. V is TRBV7-2 and J is TRBJ2-7; D perhaps matches TRBD1 (6 bases). The CDR3 totals 14 residues. Germline loops: CDR1 SGHTA, CDR2 FQGNSA.

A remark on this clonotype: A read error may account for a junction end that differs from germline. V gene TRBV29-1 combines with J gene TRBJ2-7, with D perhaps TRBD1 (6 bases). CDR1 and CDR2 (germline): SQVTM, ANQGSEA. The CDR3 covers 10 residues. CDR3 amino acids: CAGTTYEQYF. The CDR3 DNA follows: TGTGCCGGGACAACCTACGAGCAGTACTTC.

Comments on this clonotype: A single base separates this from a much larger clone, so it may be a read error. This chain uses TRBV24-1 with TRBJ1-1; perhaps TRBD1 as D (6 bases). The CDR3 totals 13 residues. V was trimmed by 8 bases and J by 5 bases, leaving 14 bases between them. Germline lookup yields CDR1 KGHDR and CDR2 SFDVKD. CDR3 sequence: CATNGGAETEAFF. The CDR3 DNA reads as TGTGCCACCAATGGGGGCGCCGAAACTGAAGCTTTCTTT.

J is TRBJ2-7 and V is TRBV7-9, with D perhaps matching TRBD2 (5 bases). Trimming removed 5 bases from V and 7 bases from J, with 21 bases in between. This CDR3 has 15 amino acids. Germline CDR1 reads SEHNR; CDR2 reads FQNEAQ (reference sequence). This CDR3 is CASSVNQQRTGEQYF. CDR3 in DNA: TGTGCCAGCAGCGTAAACCAGCAGCGGACGGGGGAGCAGTACTTC.

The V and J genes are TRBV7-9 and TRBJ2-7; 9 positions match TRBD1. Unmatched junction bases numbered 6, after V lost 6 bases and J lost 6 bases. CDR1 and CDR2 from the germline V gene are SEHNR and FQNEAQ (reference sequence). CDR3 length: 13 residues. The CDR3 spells CASRSRDRAEQYF. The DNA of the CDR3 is TGTGCCAGCAGGTCCCGGGACAGGGCCGAGCAGTACTTC.

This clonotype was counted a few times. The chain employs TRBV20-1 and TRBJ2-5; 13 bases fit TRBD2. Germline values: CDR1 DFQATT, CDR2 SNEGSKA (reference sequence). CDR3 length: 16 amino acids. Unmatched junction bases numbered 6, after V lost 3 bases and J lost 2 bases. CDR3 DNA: TGCAGTGCTAGTGGACTAGCGGGAGACGGACAAGAGACCCAGTACTTC. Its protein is CSASGLAGDGQETQYF.

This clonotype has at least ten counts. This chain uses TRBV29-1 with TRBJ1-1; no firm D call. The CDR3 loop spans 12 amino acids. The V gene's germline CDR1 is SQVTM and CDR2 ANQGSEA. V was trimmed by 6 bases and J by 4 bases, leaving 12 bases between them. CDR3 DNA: TGCAGCGTGAGGGATAGGAGCACTGAAGCTTTCTTT. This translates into CSVRDRSTEAFF. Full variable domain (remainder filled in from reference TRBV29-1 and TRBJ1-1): SAVISQKPSRDICQRGTSLTIQCQVDSQVTMMFWYRQQPGQSLTLIATANQGSEATYESGFVIDKFPISRPNLTFSTLTVSNMSPEDSSIYLCSVRDRSTEAFFGQGTRLTVV.

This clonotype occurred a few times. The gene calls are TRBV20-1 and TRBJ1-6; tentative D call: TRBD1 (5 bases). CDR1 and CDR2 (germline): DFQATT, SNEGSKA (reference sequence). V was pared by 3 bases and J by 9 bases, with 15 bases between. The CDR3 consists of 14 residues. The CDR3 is CSASSSVGVSPLHF. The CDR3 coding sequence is TGCAGTGCTAGTAGTTCGGTAGGGGTTTCACCCCTCCACTTT.

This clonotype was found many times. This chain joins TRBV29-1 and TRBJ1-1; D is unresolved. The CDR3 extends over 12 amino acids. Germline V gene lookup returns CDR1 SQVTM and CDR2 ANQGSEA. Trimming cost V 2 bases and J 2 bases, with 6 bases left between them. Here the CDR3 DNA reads TGCAGCGTTGAACAGCAAAACACTGAAGCTTTCTTT. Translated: CSVEQQNTEAFF. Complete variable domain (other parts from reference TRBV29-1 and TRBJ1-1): SAVISQKPSRDICQRGTSLTIQCQVDSQVTMMFWYRQQPGQSLTLIATANQGSEATYESGFVIDKFPISRPNLTFSTLTVSNMSPEDSSIYLCSVEQQNTEAFFGQGTRLTVV.

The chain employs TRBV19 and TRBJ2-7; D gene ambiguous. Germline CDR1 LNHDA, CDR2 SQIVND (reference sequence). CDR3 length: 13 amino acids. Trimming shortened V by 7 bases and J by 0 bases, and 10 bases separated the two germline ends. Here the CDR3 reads CASKGQSSYEQYF. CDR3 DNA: TGTGCCAGTAAGGGCCAAAGCTCCTACGAGCAGTACTTC.

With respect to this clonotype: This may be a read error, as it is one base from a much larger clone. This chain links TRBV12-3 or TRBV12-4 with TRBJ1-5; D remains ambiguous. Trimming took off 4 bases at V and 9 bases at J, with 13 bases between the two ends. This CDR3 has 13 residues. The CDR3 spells CASSSGRVRPQHF. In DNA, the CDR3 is TGTGCCAGCAGTTCCGGACGGGTTCGGCCCCAGCATTTT.

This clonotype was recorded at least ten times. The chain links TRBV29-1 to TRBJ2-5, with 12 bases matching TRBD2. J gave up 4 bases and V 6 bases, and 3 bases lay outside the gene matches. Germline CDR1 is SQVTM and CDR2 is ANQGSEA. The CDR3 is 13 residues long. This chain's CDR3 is CSVQGLAGETQYF. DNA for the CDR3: TGCAGCGTCCAGGGACTAGCGGGAGAGACCCAGTACTTC.

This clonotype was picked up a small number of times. CDR3: CATSRDRSASTDTQYF. DNA of the CDR3: TGTGCCACCAGCAGAGATCGCAGTGCTAGCACAGATACGCAGTATTTT. The chain employs TRBV15 and TRBJ2-3; no definite D call. Trimming shortened V by 0 bases and J by 0 bases, and 10 bases separated the two germline ends. The germline CDR1 and CDR2 sequences are LNHNV and YYDKDF (reference sequence). This CDR3 has 16 amino acids.

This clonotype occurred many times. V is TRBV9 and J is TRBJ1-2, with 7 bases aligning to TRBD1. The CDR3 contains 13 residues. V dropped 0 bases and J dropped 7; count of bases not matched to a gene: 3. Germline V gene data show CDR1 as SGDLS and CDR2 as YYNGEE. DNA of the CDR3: TGTGCCAGCAGCGTAGGAGGGGGCTCTGGCTACACCTTC. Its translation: CASSVGGGSGYTF.

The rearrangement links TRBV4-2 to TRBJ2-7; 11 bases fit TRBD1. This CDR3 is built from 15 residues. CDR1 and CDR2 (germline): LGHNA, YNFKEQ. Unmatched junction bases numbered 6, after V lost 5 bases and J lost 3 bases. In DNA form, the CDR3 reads TGTGCCAGCAGCGTGGACAGGGGGCCCATCTACGAGCAGTACTTC. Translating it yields CASSVDRGPIYEQYF.

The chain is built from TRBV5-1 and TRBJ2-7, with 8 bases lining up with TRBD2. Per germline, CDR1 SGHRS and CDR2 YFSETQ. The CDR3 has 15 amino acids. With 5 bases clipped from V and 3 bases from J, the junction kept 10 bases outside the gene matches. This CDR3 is CASSPVREAIYEQYF. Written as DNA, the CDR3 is TGCGCCAGCAGTCCCGTGCGGGAGGCCATCTACGAGCAGTACTTC.

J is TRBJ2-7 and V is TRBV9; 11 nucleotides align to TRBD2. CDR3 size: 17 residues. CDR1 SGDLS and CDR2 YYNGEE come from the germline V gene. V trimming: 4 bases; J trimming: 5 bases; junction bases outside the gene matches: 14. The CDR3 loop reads CASSSQPSGRSNNEQYF. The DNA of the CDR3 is TGTGCCAGCAGCTCACAACCTAGCGGGAGGTCTAACAACGAGCAGTACTTC.

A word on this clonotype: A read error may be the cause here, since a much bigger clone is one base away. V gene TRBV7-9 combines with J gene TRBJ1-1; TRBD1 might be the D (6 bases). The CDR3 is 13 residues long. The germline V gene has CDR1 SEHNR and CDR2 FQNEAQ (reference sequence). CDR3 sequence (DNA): TGTGCCAACAGCTTTCAGGGGTGGCCTGAAGCTTTCTTT. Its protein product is CANSFQGWPEAFF. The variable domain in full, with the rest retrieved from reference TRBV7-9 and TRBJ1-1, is DTGVSQNPRHKITKRGQNVTFRCDPISEHNRLYWYRQTLGQGPEFLTYFQNEAQLEKSRLLSDRFSAERPKGSFSTLEIQRTEQGDSAMYLCANSFQGWPEAFFGQGTRLTVV.

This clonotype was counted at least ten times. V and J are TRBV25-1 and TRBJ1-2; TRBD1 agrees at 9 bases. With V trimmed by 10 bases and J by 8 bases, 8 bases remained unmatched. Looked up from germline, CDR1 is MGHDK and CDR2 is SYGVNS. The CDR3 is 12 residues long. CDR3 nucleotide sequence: TGTGCCACCGACGGACAGGGGAACGGCTACACCTTC. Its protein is CATDGQGNGYTF.

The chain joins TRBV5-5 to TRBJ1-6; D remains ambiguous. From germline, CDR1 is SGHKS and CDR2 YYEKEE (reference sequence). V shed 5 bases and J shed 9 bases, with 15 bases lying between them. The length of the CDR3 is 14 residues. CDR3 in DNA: TGTGCCAGCAGAAGCCCCCAAGACGGTTCACCCCTCCACTTT. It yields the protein CASRSPQDGSPLHF.

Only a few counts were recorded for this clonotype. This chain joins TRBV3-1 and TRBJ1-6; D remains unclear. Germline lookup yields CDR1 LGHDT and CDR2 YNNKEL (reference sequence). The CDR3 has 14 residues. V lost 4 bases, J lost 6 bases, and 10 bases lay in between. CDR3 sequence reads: CASSLRTFNSPLHF. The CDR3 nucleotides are TGTGCCAGCAGCCTTCGGACCTTTAATTCACCCCTCCACTTT.

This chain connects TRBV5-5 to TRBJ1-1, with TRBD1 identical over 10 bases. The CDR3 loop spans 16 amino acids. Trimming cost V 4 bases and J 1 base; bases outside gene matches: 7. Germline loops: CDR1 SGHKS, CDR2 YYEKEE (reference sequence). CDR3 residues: CASSDGQGDTNTEAFF. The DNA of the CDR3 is TGTGCCAGCAGCGACGGACAGGGGGATACGAACACTGAAGCTTTCTTT.

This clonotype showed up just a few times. CDR3 residues: CASSSPTGRSTEAFF. The CDR3 DNA reads as TGTGCCAGCAGTTCGCCGACAGGGAGGAGCACTGAAGCTTTCTTT. The chain has TRBV7-9 and TRBJ1-1, with TRBD1 matching 7 bases. The CDR3 length is 15 residues. Germline V gene sequence: CDR1 SEHNR, CDR2 FQNEAQ (reference sequence). Trimming removed 6 bases from V and 4 bases from J; junction bases left unmatched: 11.

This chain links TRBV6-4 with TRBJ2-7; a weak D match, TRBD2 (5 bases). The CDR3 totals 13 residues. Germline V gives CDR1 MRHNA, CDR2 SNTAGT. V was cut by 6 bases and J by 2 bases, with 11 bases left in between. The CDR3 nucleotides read TGTGCCAGCAGGACCGGGGAAACCTACGAGCAGTACTTC. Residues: CASRTGETYEQYF.

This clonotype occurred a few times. The CDR3 DNA follows: TGTGCCAGCAGCCCCGGTATTATCTCTGGAAACACCATATATTTT. It translates to CASSPGIISGNTIYF. The V gene is TRBV7-9, the J gene TRBJ1-3; D ambiguous. The V gene's germline CDR1 is SEHNR and CDR2 FQNEAQ (reference sequence). Trimming removed 5 bases at V and 0 bases at J, with 11 bases between. The CDR3 covers 15 residues.

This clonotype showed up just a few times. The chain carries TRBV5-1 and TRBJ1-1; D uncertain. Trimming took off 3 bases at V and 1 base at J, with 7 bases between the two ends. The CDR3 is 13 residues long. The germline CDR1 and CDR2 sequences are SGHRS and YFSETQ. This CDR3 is CASSSLRNTEAFF. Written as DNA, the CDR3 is TGCGCCAGCAGCTCCCTTAGGAACACTGAAGCTTTCTTT. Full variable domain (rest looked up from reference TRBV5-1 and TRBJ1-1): KAGVTQTPRYLIKTRGQQVTLSCSPISGHRSVSWYQQTPGQGLQFLFEYFSETQRNKGNFPGRFSGRQFSNSRSEMNVSTLELGDSALYLCASSSLRNTEAFFGQGTRLTVV.

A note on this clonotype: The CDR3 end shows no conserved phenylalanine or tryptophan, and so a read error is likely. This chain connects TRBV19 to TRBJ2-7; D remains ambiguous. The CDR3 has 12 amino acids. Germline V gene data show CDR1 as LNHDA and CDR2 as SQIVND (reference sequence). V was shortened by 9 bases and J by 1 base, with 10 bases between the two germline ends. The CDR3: CASSQDSYEQYL. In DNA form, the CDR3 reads TGTGCCAGCAGCCAAGATTCCTACGAGCAGTACCTC.

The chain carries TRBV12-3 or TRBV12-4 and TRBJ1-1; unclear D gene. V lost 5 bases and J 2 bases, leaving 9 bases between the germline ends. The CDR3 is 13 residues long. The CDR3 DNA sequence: TGTGCCAGCAGTACAAGGGCCAACACTGAAGCTTTCTTT. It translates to CASSTRANTEAFF.

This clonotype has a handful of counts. CDR3 DNA: TGTGCCAGCAGCTTTGGCCAGGGGGTAGGAAACGAGCAGTACTTC. As protein: CASSFGQGVGNEQYF. This chain uses TRBV7-9 with TRBJ2-7; 7 nucleotides line up with TRBD1. From germline, CDR1 is SEHNR and CDR2 FQNEAQ (reference sequence). Trimming removed 3 bases from V and 5 bases from J; junction bases left unmatched: 10. This CDR3 is built from 15 residues.

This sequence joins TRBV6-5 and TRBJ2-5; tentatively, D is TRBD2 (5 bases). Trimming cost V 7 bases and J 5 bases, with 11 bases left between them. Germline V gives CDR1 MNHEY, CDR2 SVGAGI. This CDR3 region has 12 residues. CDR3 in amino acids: CASIGLGETQYF. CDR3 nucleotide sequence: TGTGCCAGCATCGGACTTGGGGAGACCCAGTACTTC.

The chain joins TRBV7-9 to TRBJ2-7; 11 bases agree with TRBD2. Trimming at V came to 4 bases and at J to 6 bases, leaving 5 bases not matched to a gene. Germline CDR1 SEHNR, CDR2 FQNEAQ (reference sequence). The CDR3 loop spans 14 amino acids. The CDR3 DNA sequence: TGTGCCAGCAGCTCCGGGACTAGCGGCGCCGAGCAGTACTTC. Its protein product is CASSSGTSGAEQYF. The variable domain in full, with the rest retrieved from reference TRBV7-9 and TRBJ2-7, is DTGVSQNPRHKITKRGQNVTFRCDPISEHNRLYWYRQTLGQGPEFLTYFQNEAQLEKSRLLSDRFSAERPKGSFSTLEIQRTEQGDSAMYLCASSSGTSGAEQYFGPGTRLTVT.

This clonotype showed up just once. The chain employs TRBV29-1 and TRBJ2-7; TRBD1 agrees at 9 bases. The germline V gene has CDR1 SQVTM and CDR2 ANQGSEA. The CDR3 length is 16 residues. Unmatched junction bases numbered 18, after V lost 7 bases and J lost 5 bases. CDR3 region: CSATGRLDRGPNEQYF. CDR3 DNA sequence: TGCAGCGCGACAGGGCGGCTGGACAGGGGACCCAACGAGCAGTACTTC.